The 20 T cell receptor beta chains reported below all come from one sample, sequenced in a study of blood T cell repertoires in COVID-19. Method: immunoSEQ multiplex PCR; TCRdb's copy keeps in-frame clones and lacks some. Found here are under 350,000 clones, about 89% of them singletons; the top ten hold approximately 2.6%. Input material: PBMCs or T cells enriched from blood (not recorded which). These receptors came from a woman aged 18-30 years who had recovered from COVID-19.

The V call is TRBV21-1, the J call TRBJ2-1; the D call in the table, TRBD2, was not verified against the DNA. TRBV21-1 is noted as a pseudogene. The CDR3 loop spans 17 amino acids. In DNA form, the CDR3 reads TGTGCCAGCAGCAAAGGCACAAGCGGGAGGGCCTACAATGAGCAGTTCTTC. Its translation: CASSKGTSGRAYNEQFF.

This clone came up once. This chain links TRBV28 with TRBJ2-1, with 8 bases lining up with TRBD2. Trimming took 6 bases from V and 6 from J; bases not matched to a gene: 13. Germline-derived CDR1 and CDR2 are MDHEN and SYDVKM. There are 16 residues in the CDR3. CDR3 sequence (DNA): TGTGCCAGCAGCCGCCCGGGGAGCGGGAGAGGCAATGAGCAGTTCTTC. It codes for CASSRPGSGRGNEQFF.

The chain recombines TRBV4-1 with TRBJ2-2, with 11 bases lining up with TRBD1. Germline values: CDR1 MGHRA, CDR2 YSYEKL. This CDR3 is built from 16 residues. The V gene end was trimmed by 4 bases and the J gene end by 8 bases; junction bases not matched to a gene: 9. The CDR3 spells CASSRAGQGARGELFF. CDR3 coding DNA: TGCGCCAGCAGCCGCGCAGGACAGGGGGCGAGAGGGGAGCTGTTTTTT.

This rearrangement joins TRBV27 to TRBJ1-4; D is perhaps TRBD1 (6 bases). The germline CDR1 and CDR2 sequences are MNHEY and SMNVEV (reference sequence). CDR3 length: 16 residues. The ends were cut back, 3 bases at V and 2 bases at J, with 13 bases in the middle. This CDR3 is CASSFAGVATNEKLFF. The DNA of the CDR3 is TGTGCCAGCAGTTTCGCAGGGGTGGCGACTAATGAAAAACTGTTTTTT. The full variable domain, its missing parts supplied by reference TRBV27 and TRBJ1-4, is EAQVTQNPRYLITVTGKKLTVTCSQNMNHEYMSWYRQDPGLGLRQIYYSMNVEVTDKGDVPEGYKVSRKEKRNFPLILESPSPNQTSLYFCASSFAGVATNEKLFFGSGTQLSVL.

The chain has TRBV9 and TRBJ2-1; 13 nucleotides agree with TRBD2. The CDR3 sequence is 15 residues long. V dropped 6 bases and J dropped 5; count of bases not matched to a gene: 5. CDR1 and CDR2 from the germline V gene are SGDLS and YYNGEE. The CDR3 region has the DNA TGTGCCAGCAACGGACTAGCGGGAGTCCACAATGAGCAGTTCTTC. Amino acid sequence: CASNGLAGVHNEQFF.

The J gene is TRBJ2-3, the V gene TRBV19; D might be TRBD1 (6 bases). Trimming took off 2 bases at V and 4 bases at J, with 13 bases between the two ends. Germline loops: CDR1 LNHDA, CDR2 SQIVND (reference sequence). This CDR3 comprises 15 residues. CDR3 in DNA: TGTGCCAGTAGTATAAGGTCACAGGGTCCAGATACGCAGTATTTT. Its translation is CASSIRSQGPDTQYF. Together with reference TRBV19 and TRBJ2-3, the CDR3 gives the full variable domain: DGGITQSPKYLFRKEGQNVTLSCEQNLNHDAMYWYRQDPGQGLRLIYYSQIVNDFQKGDIAEGYSVSREKKESFPLTVTSAQKNPTAFYLCASSIRSQGPDTQYFGPGTRLTVL.

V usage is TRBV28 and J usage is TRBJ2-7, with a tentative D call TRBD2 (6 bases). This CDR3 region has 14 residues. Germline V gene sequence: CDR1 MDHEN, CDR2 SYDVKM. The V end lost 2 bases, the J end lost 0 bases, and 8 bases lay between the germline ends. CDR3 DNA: TGTGCCAGCAGTTTAGTCGGGAGCTCCTACGAGCAGTACTTC. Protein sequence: CASSLVGSSYEQYF.

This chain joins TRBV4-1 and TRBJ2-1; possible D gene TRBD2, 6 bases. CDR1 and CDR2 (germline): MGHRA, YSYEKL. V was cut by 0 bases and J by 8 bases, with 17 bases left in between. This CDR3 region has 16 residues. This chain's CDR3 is CASSQEWTGVSYEQFF. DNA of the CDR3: TGCGCCAGCAGCCAAGAATGGACGGGGGTTAGCTATGAGCAGTTCTTC.

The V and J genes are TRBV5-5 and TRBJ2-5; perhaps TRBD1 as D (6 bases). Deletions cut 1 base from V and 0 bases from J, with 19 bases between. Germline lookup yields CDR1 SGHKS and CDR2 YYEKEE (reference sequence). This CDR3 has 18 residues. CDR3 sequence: CASSLPHRVGVDQETQYF. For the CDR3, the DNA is TGTGCCAGCAGCTTGCCCCACAGGGTAGGGGTGGACCAAGAGACCCAGTACTTC.

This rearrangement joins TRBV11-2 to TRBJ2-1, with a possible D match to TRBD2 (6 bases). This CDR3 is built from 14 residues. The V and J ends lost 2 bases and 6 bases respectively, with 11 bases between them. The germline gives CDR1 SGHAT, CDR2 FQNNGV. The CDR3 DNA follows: TGTGCCAGCAGCTTATCCCCCGGGAGCAATGAGCAGTTCTTC. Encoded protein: CASSLSPGSNEQFF.

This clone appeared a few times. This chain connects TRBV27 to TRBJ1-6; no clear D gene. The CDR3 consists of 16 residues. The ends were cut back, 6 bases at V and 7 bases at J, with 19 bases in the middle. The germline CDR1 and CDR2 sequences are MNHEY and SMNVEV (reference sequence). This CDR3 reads CASSRYAFLSNSPLHF. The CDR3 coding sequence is TGTGCCAGCAGCCGATACGCCTTTCTGAGCAATTCACCCCTCCACTTT.

CDR3 sequence reads: CASRITGGYEQYF. In nucleotides, the CDR3 is TGTGCCAGCAGAATAACAGGGGGTTACGAGCAGTACTTC. The rearrangement uses TRBV12-3 or TRBV12-4 and TRBJ2-7; 8 bases are a match to TRBD1. The CDR3 runs to 13 residues. J lost 4 bases, V lost 6 bases, and 5 bases had no gene match.

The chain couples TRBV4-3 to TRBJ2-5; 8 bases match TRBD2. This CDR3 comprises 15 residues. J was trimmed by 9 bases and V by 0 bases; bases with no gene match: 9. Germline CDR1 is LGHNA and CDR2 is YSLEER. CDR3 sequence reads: CASSQDLGSGAPQYF. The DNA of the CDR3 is TGCGCCAGCAGCCAAGATCTAGGTAGCGGGGCCCCCCAGTACTTC.

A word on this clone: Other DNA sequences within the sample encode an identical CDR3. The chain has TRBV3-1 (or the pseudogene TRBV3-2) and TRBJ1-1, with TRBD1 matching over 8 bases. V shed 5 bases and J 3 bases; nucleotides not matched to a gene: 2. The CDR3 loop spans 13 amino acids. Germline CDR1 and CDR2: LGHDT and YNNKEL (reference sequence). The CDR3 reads CASSSTGDTEAFF. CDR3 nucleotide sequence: TGTGCCAGCAGCTCGACAGGGGACACTGAAGCTTTCTTT.

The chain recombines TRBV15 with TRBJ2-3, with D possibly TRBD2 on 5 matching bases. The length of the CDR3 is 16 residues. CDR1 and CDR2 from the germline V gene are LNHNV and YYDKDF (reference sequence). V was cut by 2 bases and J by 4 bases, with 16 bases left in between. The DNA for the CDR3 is TGTGCCACCAGCAGACCTACTAGTTTTGCATCAGATACGCAGTATTTT. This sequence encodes CATSRPTSFASDTQYF.

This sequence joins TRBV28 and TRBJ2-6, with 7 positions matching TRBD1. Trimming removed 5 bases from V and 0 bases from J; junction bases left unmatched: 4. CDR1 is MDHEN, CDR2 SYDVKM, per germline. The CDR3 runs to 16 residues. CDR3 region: CASSTGQASGANVLTF. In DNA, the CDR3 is TGTGCCAGCAGTACAGGACAGGCCTCTGGGGCCAACGTCCTGACTTTC.

In DNA, the CDR3 is TGTGCCAGCACCGTTCCTAGCGGGGGGGGCACAGATACGCAGTATTTT. Translation: CASTVPSGGGTDTQYF. The chain links TRBV7-2 to TRBJ2-3, with TRBD2 matching 12 bases. Trimming removed 7 bases from V and 1 base from J; junction bases left unmatched: 6. The CDR3 extends over 16 amino acids. The V gene's germline CDR1 is SGHTA and CDR2 FQGNSA.

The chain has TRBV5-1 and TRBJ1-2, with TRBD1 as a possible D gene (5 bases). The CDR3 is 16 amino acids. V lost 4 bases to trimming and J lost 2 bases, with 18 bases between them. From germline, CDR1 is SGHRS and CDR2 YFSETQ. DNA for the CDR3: TGCGCCAGCAGCGCCCCCCGCGGGGCTGTGAACTATGGCTACACCTTC. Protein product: CASSAPRGAVNYGYTF.

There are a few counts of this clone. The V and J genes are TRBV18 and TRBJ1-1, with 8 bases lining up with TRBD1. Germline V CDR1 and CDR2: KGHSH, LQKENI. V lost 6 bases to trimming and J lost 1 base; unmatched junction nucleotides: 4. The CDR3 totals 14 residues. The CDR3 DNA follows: TGTGCCAGCTCGACTGACAGGGGGAACACTGAAGCTTTCTTT. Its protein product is CASSTDRGNTEAFF.

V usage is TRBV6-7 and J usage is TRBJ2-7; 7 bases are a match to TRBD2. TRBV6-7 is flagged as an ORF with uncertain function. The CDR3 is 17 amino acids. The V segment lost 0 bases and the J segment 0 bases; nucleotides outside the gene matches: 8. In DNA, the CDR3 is TGTGCCAGCAGTTACTCTGGGGAGGGCCCCTTCTCCTACGAGCAGTACTTC. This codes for CASSYSGEGPFSYEQYF.